This T cell receptor beta chain was captured in a study of neurological immune-mediated disorders. For the study at large: There were around 35 multiple sclerosis patients; around 31 were relapsing-remitting and 3 were secondary progressive.

Findings and limits, study-wide: The multiple sclerosis repertoire cluster was not associated with any clinical or MRI feature. Private repertoires in all groups were suggested by the finding that expanded clones across subjects shared no CDR3 amino acid sequences. Healthy controls had more TCR clonal expansion than multiple sclerosis, which showed the least, whereas HTLV-1-associated myelopathy showed the most.

This clonotype was found many times. Its antigen is still unknown. TCRdb reanalysed the 5' RACE reads using MiXCR and keeps one entry per CDR3 protein. The sample carries 70,000 or so distinct CDR3 sequences, 2.5% to 4% recorded once. Per germline, CDR1 SGHTS and CDR2 YDEGEE. The CDR3 loop spans 15 amino acids. The V and J ends lost 5 bases and 9 bases, in that order; junction bases with no gene match: 14. The chain is built from TRBV5-8 and TRBJ2-1, with 7 bases lining up with TRBD1. The sequence derives from a woman aged 50 to 60 with multiple sclerosis. The sequenced sample was PBMCs. CDR3: CASRADRAPYGEQFF. CDR3 in DNA: TGTGCCAGCAGAGCTGACAGGGCCCCCTACGGTGAGCAGTTCTTC.